This T cell receptor (beta chain) was found in a study of cytomegalovirus exposure and HLA in healthy donors. The study ran its PCR with 60 Vbeta and 13 Jbeta primers. Only in-frame clones appear in the TCRdb table, and some are missing; sequencing was by immunoSEQ multiplex PCR. Of approximately 150,000 clones in the sample, 68% are singletons; the top ten hold over 1.2%. Study outcomes and limitations: Altogether, 164 TCR beta chains were recorded as cytomegalovirus-associated.

In the case of this clone: Its target is not known.

The specimen sequenced was PBMCs. The source is a man aged 45 to 65 in good health and CMV-seronegative.

The CDR3: CASSTSHQETQYF. The DNA of the CDR3 is TGTGCCAGCAGTACTAGCCACCAAGAGACCCAGTACTTC. The V call is TRBV6-5, the J call TRBJ2-5; possible D gene TRBD2, 6 bases. This CDR3 region has 13 residues. The germline V and J ends were trimmed by 5 bases and 0 bases, with 7 bases remaining between them. Looked up from germline, CDR1 is MNHEY and CDR2 is SVGAGI.